This TCR beta chain was observed in a study of chemoradiotherapy in HPV16-positive cancers. This clone appeared once. The antigen remains unidentified. Notes on the study in general: HPV-specific T cells were functionally defined from only a couple of HPV16-positive patients. Non-HPV-specific T cells did not expand in tumors during treatment, whereas candidate HPV-specific clones and E7-related motifs did.

Sequencing was performed with immunoSEQ multiplex PCR; in TCRdb, only in-frame clones are kept and a portion is missing. The sample includes about 68,000 clones, about 88% seen only once; the top ten take roughly 4.2%. Looked up from germline, CDR1 is LNHDA and CDR2 is SQIVND (reference sequence). Trimming at V came to 1 base and at J to 15 bases, leaving 3 bases not matched to a gene. The CDR3 totals 11 residues. Repeated repertoire sampling spanned the course of chemoradiotherapy. The receptor was isolated from a human donor with HPV-associated anogenital cancer. The sequencing used blood, collected from a patient who underwent chemoradiotherapy. The chain combines TRBV19 with TRBJ2-4; 7 bases agree with TRBD2. The DNA of the CDR3 is TGTGCCAGTAGTATAGCTGGGAGGGTGTACTTC. Translating it yields CASSIAGRVYF.